Ten or more counts support the clone carrying this T cell receptor (beta chain). As yet, its antigen is unknown. The naive CD8 libraries originated from between about 18,000 and 1,000,000 sorted cells and drew on 10%, 30% or 50% RNA. Naive CD8 T cells, phenotype CD8+CD4-CCR7+CD45RA+, were sorted. The data belong to a study of molecular identifiers for immune sequencing clone quantification. Study context: RNA, taken in replicates from approximately 20,000 or 100,000 naive CD8 cells, was split five ways, with four sequenced. Broader study findings: The share of molecules held by clones above 20 RNA copies was over 98% in effector cells and under 1% in naive cells.

Each CDR3 protein is one row after TCRdb ran MiXCR on the PCR reads. The profile shows under 350,000 distinct CDR3 sequences, roughly a quarter of them singletons. The CDR3 is 13 amino acids. Trimming removed 4 bases from V and 2 bases from J, with 12 bases in between. CDR1 and CDR2 (germline): GTSNPN, SVGIG (reference sequence). The J gene is TRBJ2-7, the V gene TRBV30; D is possibly TRBD1 or TRBD2 (5 bases each). The sequencing sample was made of naive CD8+ T cells from blood, with Jurkat cell RNA spiked in. Subset in this sample: FACS-sorted CD8+CD4-CCR7+CD45RA+ naive T cells. The TCR sequence derives from a human donor in good health. Some libraries in this study had Jurkat cell RNA spiked in. As DNA, the CDR3 is TGTGCCTGGACCGAGGGGTCCACCTACGAGCAGTACTTC. It translates to CAWTEGSTYEQYF.